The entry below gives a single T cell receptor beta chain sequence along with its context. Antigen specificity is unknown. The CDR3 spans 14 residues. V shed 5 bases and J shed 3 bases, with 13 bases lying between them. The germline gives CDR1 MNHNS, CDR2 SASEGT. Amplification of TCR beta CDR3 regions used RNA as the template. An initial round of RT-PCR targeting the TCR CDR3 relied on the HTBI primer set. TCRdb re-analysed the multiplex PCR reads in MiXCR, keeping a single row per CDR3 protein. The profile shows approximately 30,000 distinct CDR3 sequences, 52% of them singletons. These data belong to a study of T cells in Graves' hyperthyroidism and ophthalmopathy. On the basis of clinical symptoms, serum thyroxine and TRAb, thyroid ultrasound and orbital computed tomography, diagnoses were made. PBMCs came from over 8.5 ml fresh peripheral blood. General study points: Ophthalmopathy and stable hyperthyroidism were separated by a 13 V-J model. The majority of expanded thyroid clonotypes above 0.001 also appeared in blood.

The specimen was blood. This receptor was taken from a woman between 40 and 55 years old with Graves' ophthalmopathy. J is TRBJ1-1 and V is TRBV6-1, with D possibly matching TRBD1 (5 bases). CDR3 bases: TGTGCCAGCAGTTACGACCGGGGCGACACTGAAGCTTTCTTT. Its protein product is CASSYDRGDTEAFF.